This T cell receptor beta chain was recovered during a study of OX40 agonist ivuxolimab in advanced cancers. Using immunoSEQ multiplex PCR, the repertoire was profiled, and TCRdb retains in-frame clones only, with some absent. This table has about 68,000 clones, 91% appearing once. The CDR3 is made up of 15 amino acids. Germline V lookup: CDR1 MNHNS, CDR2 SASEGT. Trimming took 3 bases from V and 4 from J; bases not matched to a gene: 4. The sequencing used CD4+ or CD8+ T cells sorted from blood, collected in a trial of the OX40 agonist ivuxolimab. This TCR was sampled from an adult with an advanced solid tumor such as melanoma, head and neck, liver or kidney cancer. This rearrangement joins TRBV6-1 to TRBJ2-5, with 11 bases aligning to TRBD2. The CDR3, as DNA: TGTGCCAGCAGTGAGATAGCGGGGGGGCGAGAGACCCAGTACTTC. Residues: CASSEIAGGRETQYF.